Listed below are T cell receptor beta chains from one sample, sequenced in a study of CD8 T cells in ankylosing spondylitis. TCRdb reanalysed the 5' RACE reads using MiXCR and keeps one entry per CDR3 protein. The sample has 220,000 or so distinct CDR3 sequences, 15% to 20% seen once. The material sequenced was blood, either unsorted or a sorted T cell fraction (not recorded which). These TCRs come from a male donor with ankylosing spondylitis. The CDR3 runs from the conserved cysteine through the conserved F or W. D genes are given only for firm matches. Where a row states a size, it is once, few, many or the class of an expanded clone; other rows omit it.

d_call | j_call | v_call | clone_size | cdr3_aa | cdr3_nt
NA | TRBJ2-3 | TRBV12-3/TRBV12-4 | NA | CASSTFGGRPSADTQYF | TGTGCCAGCAGTACCTTTGGGGGAAGACCGTCCGCAGATACGCAGTATTTT
NA | TRBJ2-1 | TRBV6-5 | few | CASSSAHNEQFF | TGTGCCAGCAGTAGCGCCCACAATGAGCAGTTCTTC
NA | TRBJ2-1 | TRBV11-3 | NA | CASSFWKGVYNEQFF | TGTGCCAGCAGCTTTTGGAAGGGGGTCTACAATGAGCAGTTCTTC
NA | TRBJ2-7 | TRBV4-3 | NA | CASSQGTRNYEQYF | TGCGCCAGCAGCCAAGGTACAAGGAACTACGAGCAGTACTTC
TRBD2 | TRBJ2-2 | TRBV5-6 | few | CASTQLAGDTGELFF | TGTGCCAGCACCCAACTAGCGGGAGACACCGGGGAGCTGTTTTTT
TRBD1 | TRBJ1-1 | TRBV5-1 | NA | CASIGTGGNEAFF | TGCGCCAGCATCGGGACAGGGGGGAACGAAGCTTTCTTT
NA | TRBJ1-5 | TRBV5-6 | NA | CASSAFGNQPQHF | TGTGCCAGCAGCGCATTTGGCAATCAGCCCCAGCATTTT
TRBD1 | TRBJ2-1 | TRBV4-1 | NA | CASTGTGINEQFF | TGCGCCAGCACCGGGACAGGGATTAATGAGCAGTTCTTC
TRBD1 | TRBJ1-2 | TRBV10-3 | NA | CAISHPDRGNYGYTF | TGTGCCATCAGTCACCCCGACAGGGGGAACTATGGCTACACCTTC
TRBD1 | TRBJ2-7 | TRBV7-9 | few | CASSSVGQGSHEQYF | TGTGCCAGCAGCTCAGTCGGACAGGGGTCCCACGAGCAGTACTTC